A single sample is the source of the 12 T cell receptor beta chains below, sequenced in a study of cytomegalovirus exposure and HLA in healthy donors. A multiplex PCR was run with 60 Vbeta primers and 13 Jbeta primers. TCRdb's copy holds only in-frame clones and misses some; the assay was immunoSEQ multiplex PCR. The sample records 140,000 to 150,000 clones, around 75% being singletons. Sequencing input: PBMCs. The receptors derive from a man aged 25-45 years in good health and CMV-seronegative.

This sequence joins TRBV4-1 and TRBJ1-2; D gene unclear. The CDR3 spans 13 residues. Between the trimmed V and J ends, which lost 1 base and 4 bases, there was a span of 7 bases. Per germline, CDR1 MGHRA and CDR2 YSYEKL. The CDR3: CASSQAAGYGYTF. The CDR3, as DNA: TGCGCCAGCAGCCAAGCCGCCGGCTATGGCTACACCTTC.

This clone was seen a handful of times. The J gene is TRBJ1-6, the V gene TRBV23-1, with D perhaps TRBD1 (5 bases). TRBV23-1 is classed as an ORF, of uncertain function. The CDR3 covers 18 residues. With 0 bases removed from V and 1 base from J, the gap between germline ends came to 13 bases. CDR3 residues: CASSQSFGGSSYNSPLHF. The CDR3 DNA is TGCGCCAGCAGTCAATCGTTCGGGGGATCATCCTATAATTCACCCCTCCACTTT.

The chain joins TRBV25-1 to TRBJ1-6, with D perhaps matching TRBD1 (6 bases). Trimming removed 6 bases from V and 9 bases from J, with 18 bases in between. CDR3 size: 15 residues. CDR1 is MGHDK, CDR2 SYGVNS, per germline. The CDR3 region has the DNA TGTGCCAGCAGCCAAGGACAGACCTGGGGTTCACCCCTCCACTTT. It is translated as CASSQGQTWGSPLHF. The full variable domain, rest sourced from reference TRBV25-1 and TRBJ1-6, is EADIYQTPRYLVIGTGKKITLECSQTMGHDKMYWYQQDPGMELHLIHYSYGVNSTEKGDLSSESTVSRIRTEHFPLTLESARPSHTSQYLCASSQGQTWGSPLHFGNGTRLTVT.

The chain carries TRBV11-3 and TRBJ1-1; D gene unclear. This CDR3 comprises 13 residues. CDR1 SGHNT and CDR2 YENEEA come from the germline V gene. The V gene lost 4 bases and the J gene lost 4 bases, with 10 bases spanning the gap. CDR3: CASSYSEGTEAFF. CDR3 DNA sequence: TGTGCCAGCAGCTATAGCGAGGGCACTGAAGCTTTCTTT.

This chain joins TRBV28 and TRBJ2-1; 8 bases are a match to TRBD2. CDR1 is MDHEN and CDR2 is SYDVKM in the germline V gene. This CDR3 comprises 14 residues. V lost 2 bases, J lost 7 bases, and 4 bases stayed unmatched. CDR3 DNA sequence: TGTGCCAGCAGTTTAGCGGGAGGAACGAATGAGCAGTTCTTC. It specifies CASSLAGGTNEQFF.

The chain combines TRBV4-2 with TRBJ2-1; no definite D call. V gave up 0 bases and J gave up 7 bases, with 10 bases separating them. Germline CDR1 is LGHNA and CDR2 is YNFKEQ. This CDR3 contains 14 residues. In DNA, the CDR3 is TGTGCCAGCAGCCAAGATCTGGGCGTTAATGAGCAGTTCTTC. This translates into CASSQDLGVNEQFF.

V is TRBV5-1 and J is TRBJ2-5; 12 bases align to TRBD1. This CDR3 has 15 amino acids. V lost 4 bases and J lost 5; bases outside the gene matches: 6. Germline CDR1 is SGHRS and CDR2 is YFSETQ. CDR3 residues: CASSPGTGGFETQYF. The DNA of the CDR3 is TGCGCCAGCAGCCCCGGGACAGGGGGCTTTGAGACCCAGTACTTC.

The CDR3 region has the DNA TGCGCCAGCAGCCAGGGACTAGCGGGGAACACCGGGGAGCTGTTTTTT. Translated: CASSQGLAGNTGELFF. The J gene is TRBJ2-2, the V gene TRBV5-1; 12 bases align to TRBD2. The junction had 2 bases not matched to a gene; V was cut back by 4 bases and J by 1 base. This CDR3 is 16 amino acids long. Germline loops: CDR1 SGHRS, CDR2 YFSETQ.

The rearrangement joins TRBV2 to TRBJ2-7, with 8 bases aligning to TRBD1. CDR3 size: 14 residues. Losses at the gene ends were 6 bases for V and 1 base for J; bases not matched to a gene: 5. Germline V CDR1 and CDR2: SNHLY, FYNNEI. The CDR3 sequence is CASRVGQGSYEQYF. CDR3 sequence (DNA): TGTGCCAGCAGGGTCGGACAGGGATCCTACGAGCAGTACTTC.

CDR3 sequence reads: CASSLTGGQFAQYF. The CDR3 DNA reads as TGTGCCAGCAGCTTAACGGGGGGGCAGTTCGCGCAGTATTTT. The V and J genes are TRBV11-2 and TRBJ2-3; 8 bases match TRBD2. Germline values: CDR1 SGHAT, CDR2 FQNNGV. The CDR3 totals 14 residues. V was pared by 2 bases and J by 10 bases, with 8 bases of the junction left unmatched.

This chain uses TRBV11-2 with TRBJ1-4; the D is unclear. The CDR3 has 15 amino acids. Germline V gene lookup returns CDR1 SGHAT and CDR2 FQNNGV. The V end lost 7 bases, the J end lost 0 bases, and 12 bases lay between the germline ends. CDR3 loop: CASTPLAATNEKLFF. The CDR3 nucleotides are TGTGCCAGCACCCCCCTGGCAGCAACTAATGAAAAACTGTTTTTT.

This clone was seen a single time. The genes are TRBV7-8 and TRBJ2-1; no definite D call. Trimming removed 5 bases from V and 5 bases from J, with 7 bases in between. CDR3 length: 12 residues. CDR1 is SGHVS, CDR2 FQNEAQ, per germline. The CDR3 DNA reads TGTGCCAGCAGCGGAGTTAACAATGAGCAGTTCTTC. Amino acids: CASSGVNNEQFF.